A selection of T cell receptor beta chains follows, all from one sample in a study of blood T cell repertoires in COVID-19. The table came from immunoSEQ multiplex PCR; TCRdb's copy has only in-frame clones and leaves some out. Of approximately 220,000 clones listed, roughly 80% are singletons. Sequences were obtained from PBMCs or T cells enriched from blood (not recorded which). The receptors originated from a woman in her thirties or forties with acute COVID-19. Both conserved end residues are part of each CDR3. A D gene is named only where the DNA matches it firmly. Part of the rows lack a size; the others show once, few, many or a class for expanded clones.

j_call	v_call	clone_size	d_call	cdr3_nt	cdr3_aa
TRBJ2-5	TRBV6-1	few	-	TGTGCCAGCAGTGATGGAGGACGGGAGACCCAGTACTTC	CASSDGGRETQYF
TRBJ2-2	TRBV9	-	TRBD2	TGTGCCAGCAGCGAGAAGTCCGGGACTAGCGGGGCCGGGGAGCTGTTTTTT	CASSEKSGTSGAGELFF
TRBJ2-2	TRBV5-4	-	TRBD2	TGTGCCAGCAGCTTGGCGGGGGGGACCGGGGAGCTGTTTTTT	CASSLAGGTGELFF
TRBJ1-5	TRBV13	-	-	TGTGCCAGCAGCTTAGGCGGCGGGGTAGGTCAGCCCCAGCATTTT	CASSLGGGVGQPQHF
TRBJ2-7	TRBV7-2	once	-	TGTGCCAGCAGTCGGAGCGGAGCGAGCTCCTACGAGCAGTACTTC	CASSRSGASSYEQYF
TRBJ2-2	TRBV7-2	-	TRBD2	TGTGCCAGCAAGGAGCGGGGGGGCCCCGGGGAGCTGTTTTTT	CASKERGGPGELFF
TRBJ2-2	TRBV5-1	-	-	TGCGCCAGCAGCTTAGACAGACCGAACACCGGGGAGCTGTTTTTT	CASSLDRPNTGELFF
TRBJ1-1	TRBV28	-	TRBD1	TGTGCCAGCAGGTGGGGACAGCTAAACACTGAAGCTTTCTTT	CASRWGQLNTEAFF
TRBJ2-7	TRBV11-2	-	TRBD2	TGTGCCAGCAGCCTGCGGACTAGCGGGAGTCGGCGGCAGTACTTC	CASSLRTSGSRRQYF
TRBJ2-1	TRBV19	-	TRBD1	TGTGCCAGTAGAACAGGGGGCTTCTACAATGAGCAGTTCTTC	CASRTGGFYNEQFF
TRBJ1-5	TRBV27	-	-	TGTGCCAGCAGCCTCAACAAGAGCGGCCGGGGGGCGAGTCAGCCCCAGCATTTT	CASSLNKSGRGASQPQHF
TRBJ1-4	TRBV6-5	-	-	TGTGCCAGCAGTTACTCGGGACTCAATGAAAAACTGTTTTTT	CASSYSGLNEKLFF
TRBJ1-2	TRBV5-5	-	-	TGTGCCAGCAGCCCAGAGACACTTAACTATGGCTACACCTTC	CASSPETLNYGYTF
TRBJ2-2	TRBV5-4	-	TRBD1	TGTGCCAGCAGCTTGCCCGGGACAGGGACGTTAAGCGGGGAGCTGTTTTTT	CASSLPGTGTLSGELFF
TRBJ2-7	TRBV6-5	-	TRBD1	TGTGCCAGCAGTTACGACAGGGCGAGGACGTACTACGAGCAGTACTTC	CASSYDRARTYYEQYF
TRBJ2-2	TRBV5-1	-	TRBD2	TGCGCCAGCAGCTTGCTAGCGGGGGGCACCGGGGAGCTGTTTTTT	CASSLLAGGTGELFF
TRBJ2-1	TRBV9	-	TRBD2	TGTGCCAGCAGCGTAGGGAAGTGGCGGGAGGGCCGGAACAATGAGCAGTTCTTC	CASSVGKWREGRNNEQFF
TRBJ2-1	TRBV4-2	-	TRBD2	TGTGCCAGCAGCCAAGAAGGACTAGCGGGCGTCGGTGAGCAGTTCTTC	CASSQEGLAGVGEQFF
TRBJ1-1	TRBV11-2	once	-	TGTGCCAGCGGCAGGTTGAACACTGAAGCTTTCTTT	CASGRLNTEAFF
TRBJ1-4	TRBV7-9	-	-	TGTGCCAGCAGCTTAGCAGGATCCAGGGAAAAACTGTTTTTT	CASSLAGSREKLFF
TRBJ1-3	TRBV10-2	-	TRBD1	TGCGCCAGCGGAAGCAGACAGGGGGTCGGAAACACCATATATTTT	CASGSRQGVGNTIYF
TRBJ2-7	TRBV30	-	-	TGTGCCTGGAGTGCCAAAACAGGGAGCTCCTACGAGCAGTACTTC	CAWSAKTGSSYEQYF
TRBJ1-1	TRBV2	few	-	TGTGCCAGCAAAAACAGGGTGGGAACTGAAGCTTTCTTT	CASKNRVGTEAFF
TRBJ2-1	TRBV3-1/TRBV3-2	-	-	TGTGCCAGCAGCCAAGATAGGGGCTGGTCCTACAATGAGCAGTTCTTC	CASSQDRGWSYNEQFF
TRBJ2-7	TRBV15	-	-	TGTGCCACCAGCAGAGCCGGGATAGCAGGGCAGTACTTC	CATSRAGIAGQYF
TRBJ1-1	TRBV9	-	TRBD1	TGTGCCAGCAGCGTCGGACAGGGGGCCCCTGAAGCTTTCTTT	CASSVGQGAPEAFF
TRBJ2-3	TRBV7-9	-	-	TGTGCCAGCAGCCCCCCCGGGGGAGATACGCAGTATTTT	CASSPPGGDTQYF
TRBJ2-5	TRBV18	-	-	TGTGCCAGCTCACCCAACCAAGAGACCCAGTACTTC	CASSPNQETQYF
TRBJ2-3	TRBV18	-	-	TGTGCCAGCTCAATAAGCCTTAGCACAGATACGCAGTATTTT	CASSISLSTDTQYF
TRBJ2-1	TRBV2	-	TRBD2	TGTGCCAGCAGTGCACTATCCGGGGGACTAGCGGGTTCCAATGAGCAGTTCTTC	CASSALSGGLAGSNEQFF
TRBJ1-2	TRBV24-1	-	TRBD1	TGTGCCACCAGTGATCCCGGGACAGGGGTTCCTGGCTACACCTTC	CATSDPGTGVPGYTF
TRBJ2-5	TRBV28	-	TRBD2	TGTGCCAGCAGAAAGGGACTAGCGGGAGAAGTAGAGACCCAGTACTTC	CASRKGLAGEVETQYF